A single sample gave rise to the 23 T cell receptor beta chains below, sequenced in a study of control samples from healthy donors and cancer patients. Clones were sequenced by immunoSEQ multiplex PCR, and TCRdb holds only the in-frame ones, with some missing. The sample carries about 51,000 clones, 88% recorded once. Specimen: PBMCs. These receptors came from a man aged 45-65 years with head and neck cancer.

The chain joins TRBV28 to TRBJ1-6; a weak D match, TRBD1 (5 bases). This CDR3 is 16 amino acids long. Germline CDR1 is MDHEN and CDR2 is SYDVKM. V was trimmed by 5 bases and J by 10 bases, leaving 21 bases between them. DNA for the CDR3: TGTGCCAGCAGTCCAGGTCGGGACCGCCCTTCCTCACCCCTCCACTTT. Its translation is CASSPGRDRPSSPLHF.

This clone was counted between two and nine times. The chain is built from TRBV4-2 and TRBJ2-1; D remains ambiguous. The germline V gene has CDR1 LGHNA and CDR2 YNFKEQ. There are 14 residues in the CDR3. V lost 4 bases and J 6 bases, leaving 13 bases between the germline ends. The CDR3 protein is CASSRTAESNEQFF. Written as DNA, the CDR3 is TGTGCCAGCAGCCGGACGGCAGAATCCAATGAGCAGTTCTTC.

In its sample, this clone was seen once. The CDR3 bases are TGTGCCAGCAGATACCACACAGATACGCAGTATTTT. Its protein product is CASRYHTDTQYF. The chain combines TRBV12-3 or TRBV12-4 with TRBJ2-3; D is ambiguous. The ends were cut back, 6 bases at V and 2 bases at J, with 6 bases in the middle. The CDR3 is 12 amino acids.

The chain joins TRBV10-2 to TRBJ2-1; the match to TRBD1 covers 8 bases. This CDR3 region has 15 residues. Germline V lookup: CDR1 WSHSY, CDR2 SAAADI. Trimming at V came to 2 bases and at J to 2 bases, leaving 2 bases not matched to a gene. The CDR3 DNA reads TGCGCCAGCAGTGAGGGACAGGGCCCCTACAATGAGCAGTTCTTC. This sequence encodes CASSEGQGPYNEQFF.

This chain joins TRBV5-1 and TRBJ2-5; D may correspond to TRBD1 or TRBD2 (5 bases each). V shed 3 bases and J shed 5 bases, with 14 bases lying between them. Germline V gives CDR1 SGHRS, CDR2 YFSETQ. The CDR3 has 14 amino acids. The CDR3: CASSSGLSGETQYF. In DNA, the CDR3 is TGCGCCAGCAGCTCAGGGCTTTCGGGGGAGACCCAGTACTTC.

The V gene is TRBV4-2, the J gene TRBJ2-3; TRBD2 aligns across 13 bases. CDR1 and CDR2 (germline): LGHNA, YNFKEQ. Losses at the gene ends were 3 bases for V and 2 bases for J; bases not matched to a gene: 8. The CDR3 length is 18 residues. In DNA, the CDR3 is TGTGCCAGCAGCCACGCCGGACTAGCGGGGGCTGACACAGATACGCAGTATTTT. Amino acid sequence: CASSHAGLAGADTDTQYF.

This rearrangement joins TRBV6-5 to TRBJ1-5; a possible D gene is TRBD1 (5 bases). The germline CDR1 and CDR2 sequences are MNHEY and SVGAGI. This CDR3 has 15 residues. Trimming took off 6 bases at V and 4 bases at J, with 16 bases between the two ends. CDR3 nucleotide sequence: TGTGCCAGCAGCGTAGCCCTAGGGGTAAATCAGCCCCAGCATTTT. Amino acid sequence: CASSVALGVNQPQHF.

This chain uses TRBV28 with TRBJ2-1; no clear D gene. Germline V gives CDR1 MDHEN, CDR2 SYDVKM. The CDR3 covers 13 residues. V was shortened by 6 bases and J by 5 bases, with 11 bases between the two germline ends. For the CDR3, the DNA is TGTGCCAGCAGATTTACAGTTAACAATGAGCAGTTCTTC. Amino acid sequence: CASRFTVNNEQFF.

V usage is TRBV5-5 and J usage is TRBJ1-4, with D perhaps TRBD1 (6 bases). The germline CDR1 and CDR2 sequences are SGHKS and YYEKEE (reference sequence). V was cut by 3 bases and J by 7 bases, with 16 bases left in between. The CDR3 spans 15 residues. The CDR3 spells CASSSLLGAGEKLFF. CDR3 in DNA: TGTGCCAGCAGCTCACTTTTGGGGGCGGGTGAAAAACTGTTTTTT.

This sequence joins TRBV6-5 and TRBJ2-2, with 7 bases lining up with TRBD2. Germline V gives CDR1 MNHEY, CDR2 SVGAGI. V shed 6 bases, J shed 1 base, and the junction held 5 bases outside the gene matches. The CDR3 runs 15 residues. As DNA, the CDR3 is TGTGCCAGCAGCCTTAGGACTAGGAACACCGGGGAGCTGTTTTTT. Its protein product is CASSLRTRNTGELFF.

The chain combines TRBV14 with TRBJ2-6; D is possibly TRBD2 (6 bases). CDR3 length: 20 residues. The germline V and J ends were trimmed by 1 base and 0 bases, with 19 bases remaining between them. Germline assignment: CDR1 SGHDN and CDR2 FVKESK. The CDR3 coding sequence is TGTGCCAGCAGCCAAGGACGGGACTCCAGGTCCTTCTCTGGGGCCAACGTCCTGACTTTC. Translating gives CASSQGRDSRSFSGANVLTF.

The chain couples TRBV5-1 to TRBJ1-4, with no clear D. The CDR3 is made up of 15 amino acids. V lost 0 bases, J lost 3 bases, and 9 bases lay in between. CDR1 is SGHRS and CDR2 is YFSETQ in the germline V gene. The CDR3 region has the DNA TGCGCCAGCAGCTTGGAGCCGAGCCCTAATGAAAAACTGTTTTTT. It yields the protein CASSLEPSPNEKLFF.

The rearrangement links TRBV9 to TRBJ2-7; 10 nucleotides align to TRBD1. This CDR3 is 15 amino acids long. Germline CDR1 and CDR2: SGDLS and YYNGEE. Trimming took 0 bases from V and 5 from J; bases not matched to a gene: 5. CDR3 in amino acids: CASSVGGQGRDEQYF. The CDR3 DNA is TGTGCCAGCAGCGTAGGGGGACAGGGGCGAGACGAGCAGTACTTC. Looking up the rest from reference TRBV9 and TRBJ2-7 gives the full variable domain: DSGVTQTPKHLITATGQRVTLRCSPRSGDLSVYWYQQSLDQGLQFLIQYYNGEERAKGNILERFSAQQFPDLHSELNLSSLELGDSALYFCASSVGGQGRDEQYFGPGTRLTVT.

The V call is TRBV25-1, the J call TRBJ1-6, with 12 bases matching TRBD1. The ends lost 6 bases at V and 7 bases at J; junction bases unmatched: 4. The CDR3 totals 15 residues. The germline CDR1 and CDR2 sequences are MGHDK and SYGVNS. DNA for the CDR3: TGTGCCAGCAGCGGGACAGGGGGCTGGAATTCACCCCTCCACTTT. This codes for CASSGTGGWNSPLHF.

J is TRBJ1-2 and V is TRBV10-3; tentative D call: TRBD1 (5 bases). Looked up from germline, CDR1 is ENHRY and CDR2 is SYGVKD. Trimming shortened V by 2 bases and J by 0 bases, and 7 bases separated the two germline ends. This CDR3 has 14 residues. CDR3 region: CAISEGGANYGYTF. The DNA for the CDR3 is TGTGCCATCAGTGAGGGGGGAGCTAACTATGGCTACACCTTC.

This chain links TRBV19 with TRBJ2-1, with D maybe TRBD1 (6 bases). The germline gives CDR1 LNHDA, CDR2 SQIVND (reference sequence). CDR3 size: 18 residues. Trimming took 3 bases from V and 2 from J, leaving 20 bases between them. CDR3 DNA sequence: TGTGCCAGTAGTATCAGGGGTCCCGGGACAACGGCCTACAATGAGCAGTTCTTC. Encoded protein: CASSIRGPGTTAYNEQFF.

The chain joins TRBV7-3 to TRBJ1-1, with no clear D. Germline values: CDR1 SGHTA, CDR2 FQGTGA. Trimming stripped 3 bases from V and 1 base from J, with 9 bases between. The CDR3 covers 14 residues. CDR3 bases: TGTGCCAGCAGCTTCGAAGGGAGGAACACTGAAGCTTTCTTT. It specifies CASSFEGRNTEAFF.

The genes are TRBV7-6 and TRBJ2-2; TRBD2 might be the D (5 bases). The CDR3 runs 15 residues. V was clipped by 5 bases and J by 2 bases, with 12 bases between them. The germline CDR1 and CDR2 sequences are SGHVS and FNYEAQ. The CDR3 coding sequence is TGTGCCAGCAGCGCTTCGGGGTTAAACACCGGGGAGCTGTTTTTT. Protein sequence: CASSASGLNTGELFF.

V usage is TRBV5-1 and J usage is TRBJ2-7; 7 bases line up with TRBD2. The CDR3 covers 12 residues. V dropped 5 bases and J dropped 3; count of bases not matched to a gene: 2. The germline V gene encodes CDR1 SGHRS and CDR2 YFSETQ. The CDR3 spells CASSGGDYEQYF. Here the CDR3 DNA reads TGCGCCAGCAGTGGGGGGGACTACGAGCAGTACTTC.

The chain has TRBV24-1 and TRBJ2-3; maybe TRBD2 (6 bases). This CDR3 has 17 amino acids. V lost 2 bases, J lost 1 base, and 15 bases lay in between. Germline V gene sequence: CDR1 KGHDR, CDR2 SFDVKD. This CDR3 reads CATSDSRGVGGTDTQYF. DNA of the CDR3: TGTGCCACCAGTGATTCGCGCGGGGTTGGAGGCACAGATACGCAGTATTTT.

The chain links TRBV5-1 to TRBJ2-6; D gene uncertain. The CDR3 loop spans 21 amino acids. Germline V gives CDR1 SGHRS, CDR2 YFSETQ. Between the trimmed V and J ends, which lost 1 base and 0 bases, there was a span of 23 bases. The CDR3 DNA sequence: TGCGCCAGCAGCTTGCCGCGGCTTCGTTCGGTTTACTCCTCTGGGGCCAACGTCCTGACTTTC. The encoded protein is CASSLPRLRSVYSSGANVLTF.

The chain employs TRBV11-2 and TRBJ2-7, with D unclear. CDR3 length equals 15 residues. Deletions cut 2 bases from V and 1 base from J, with 12 bases between. Germline V gene data show CDR1 as SGHAT and CDR2 as FQNNGV. The CDR3, as DNA: TGTGCCAGCAGCTTACGTCAGGAAGGGTCCTACGAGCAGTACTTC. Translation gives CASSLRQEGSYEQYF. The full variable domain, with the rest looked up from reference TRBV11-2 and TRBJ2-7, is EAGVAQSPRYKIIEKRQSVAFWCNPISGHATLYWYQQILGQGPKLLIQFQNNGVVDDSQLPKDRFSAERLKGVDSTLKIQPAKLEDSAVYLCASSLRQEGSYEQYFGPGTRLTVT.

The chain joins TRBV7-6 to TRBJ2-5; D is unresolved. V shed 5 bases and J shed 7 bases, with 17 bases lying between them. This CDR3 has 14 amino acids. Looked up from germline, CDR1 is SGHVS and CDR2 is FNYEAQ. The CDR3 region has the DNA TGTGCCAGCAGCCCTATAGCTGGGTATGGGACCCAGTACTTC. It translates to CASSPIAGYGTQYF.